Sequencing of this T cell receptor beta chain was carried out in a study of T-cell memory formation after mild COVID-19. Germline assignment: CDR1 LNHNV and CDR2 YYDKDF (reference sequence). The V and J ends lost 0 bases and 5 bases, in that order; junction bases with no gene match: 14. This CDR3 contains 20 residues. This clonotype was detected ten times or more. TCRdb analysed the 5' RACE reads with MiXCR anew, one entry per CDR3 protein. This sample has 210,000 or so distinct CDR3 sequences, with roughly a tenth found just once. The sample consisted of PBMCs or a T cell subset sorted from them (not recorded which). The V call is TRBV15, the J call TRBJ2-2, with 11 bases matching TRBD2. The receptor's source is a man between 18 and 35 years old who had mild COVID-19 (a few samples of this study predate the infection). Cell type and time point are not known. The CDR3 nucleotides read TGTGCCACCAGCAGAGATGTAGAGGTGTTGGCTAGCGGGGGGACCGGGGAGCTGTTTTTT. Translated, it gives CATSRDVEVLASGGTGELFF.